This TCR beta chain stems from a study of blood T cell repertoires in COVID-19. Study-wide background: From the United States, Italy and Spain came samples of acute and convalescent COVID-19. PBMCs, B-cell-depleted T cells, or T cells provided the cDNA or gDNA that made up the material.

This CDR3 has 16 residues. Germline loops: CDR1 SGHDN, CDR2 FVKESK. The V gene lost 2 bases and the J gene lost 4 bases, with 16 bases spanning the gap. By share of the sample, this clone is large. Authors' analysis steps: Amplification from reference gene primers served as the basis for estimated nucleated cell counts. Assay: immunoSEQ multiplex PCR; the TCRdb copy retains only in-frame clones and omits some. V and J calls and clone size are as listed in that table; D and trimming were resolved from the DNA. This table has some 50,000 clones, approximately 82% appearing once. Sample: peripheral blood. The source is a woman of 80 years or more with acute or convalescent COVID-19. The chain joins TRBV14 to TRBJ2-3; weak D call: TRBD1 (5 bases). The DNA of the CDR3 is TGTGCCAGCAGCCAATCGGACACGGGTGGGGCAGATACGCAGTATTTT. This sequence encodes CASSQSDTGGADTQYF.